Listed here are 19 T cell receptor beta chains from one sample, sequenced in a study of T cells in women clearing cervical HPV infection. Measured with immunoSEQ multiplex PCR; TCRdb has only the in-frame clones, and not every one. The sample includes 20,000 to 25,000 clones. Sequenced: blood buffy coat. These receptors were obtained from a woman aged 18 to 75 with a cervical HPV16 infection that either progressed to CIN3+ or cleared (not recorded which).

CDR3 sequence reads: CASVGLDRVNADTQYF. The CDR3 DNA, read in part, is TGTGCCAGCGTGGGATTGGACAGGGTAAACGCAGATACG. The chain employs TRBV2 and TRBJ2-3; 8 nucleotides match TRBD1. Read coverage stops 3 residues before the CDR3 terminus; the germline J gene supplies the remainder. Germline CDR1 reads SNHLY; CDR2 reads FYNNEI. J gave up 4 bases and V 8 bases, and 14 bases lay outside the gene matches. The CDR3 has 16 amino acids.

Notes on this clone: The sequenced fragment ends 3 residues before the CDR3 boundary, so the rest is inferred from the germline J gene. The chain has TRBV14 and TRBJ2-7; TRBD1 agrees at 7 bases. Germline V gene sequence: CDR1 SGHDN, CDR2 FVKESK. CDR3 length: 15 residues. V gave up 6 bases and J gave up 2 bases; unmatched junction bases: 10. The sequenced part of the CDR3 DNA is TGTGCCAGCAGTCGGGACAGAGCGTCCACCTACGAG. It yields the protein CASSRDRASTYE. The whole CDR3 reads CASSRDRASTYEQYF.

Comment on this clone: Read data end 3 residues before the CDR3 end; the end is taken from the germline J gene. The gene calls are TRBV11-3 and TRBJ2-5; TRBD1 is a possible D gene (6 bases). This CDR3 is built from 13 residues. CDR1 is SGHNT, CDR2 YENEEA, per germline. V was shortened by 5 bases and J by 4 bases, with 11 bases between the two germline ends. The chain's CDR3 is CASSPGTSETQYF. The sequenced CDR3 bases are TGTGCCAGCAGCCCTGGGACATCAGAGACC.

CDR3 loop: CASSLDGPRDREDEQYF. Partial CDR3 DNA: TGTGCCAGCAGCTTAGATGGCCCTAGAGACAGGGAAGACGAG. The rearrangement links TRBV13 to TRBJ2-7; the match to TRBD1 covers 7 bases. The read ends 3 residues early relative to the CDR3; the germline J gene fills the gap. The CDR3 is 17 residues long. V gave up 1 base and J gave up 5 bases; unmatched junction bases: 14. The germline V gene encodes CDR1 PRHDT and CDR2 FYEKMQ (reference sequence).

The CDR3 bases that were read are TGCGCCAGCAGCGATGACTGGGTAGCAATGAGAGATACG. Translating gives CASSDDWVAMRDT. The CDR3 in full is CASSDDWVAMRDTQYF. The chain recombines TRBV10-1 with TRBJ2-3; D is unclear. The read is 3 residues too short to cover the CDR3 end, so that end is filled in from the germline J gene. The V gene's germline CDR1 is WNHNN and CDR2 SYGVQD (reference sequence). The V gene lost 6 bases and the J gene lost 5 bases, with 21 bases spanning the gap. The CDR3 spans 16 residues.

A note on this clone: The read terminates 3 residues ahead of where the CDR3 ends, so the germline J gene completes it. The rearrangement uses TRBV20-1 and TRBJ2-3; the match to TRBD2 covers 11 bases. Trimming at V came to 3 bases and at J to 7 bases, leaving 6 bases not matched to a gene. CDR1 DFQATT and CDR2 SNEGSKA come from the germline V gene (reference sequence). The CDR3 runs to 14 residues. The CDR3 protein is CSASHSGGAYTQYF. CDR3 bases read: TGCAGTGCTAGCCATAGCGGGGGGGCATATACG.

On this clone: Read data end 3 residues before the CDR3 end; the end is taken from the germline J gene. The J gene is TRBJ2-7, the V gene TRBV9; D is ambiguous. V lost 4 bases and J 2 bases, leaving 16 bases between the germline ends. The V gene's germline CDR1 is SGDLS and CDR2 YYNGEE. This CDR3 has 15 residues. The CDR3 loop reads CASSPTHTQTYEQYF. The covered CDR3 bases are TGTGCCAGCAGCCCCACCCATACACAGACCTACGAG.

A word on this clone: The CDR3 goes on 3 residues after the read ends, and that part is filled in from the germline J gene. The rearrangement joins TRBV18 to TRBJ2-1, with 10 bases fitting TRBD2. The CDR3 is made up of 16 amino acids. The germline V gene has CDR1 KGHSH and CDR2 LQKENI. The V gene end was trimmed by 3 bases and the J gene end by 9 bases; junction bases not matched to a gene: 11. The CDR3: CASSPWTSGGLGEQFF. The CDR3 DNA, read in part, is TGTGCCAGCTCACCCTGGACTAGCGGAGGGCTTGGTGAG.

Points on this clone: The read falls 3 residues short of the CDR3 end, and the missing part is taken from the germline J gene. The chain recombines TRBV19 with TRBJ1-6; 8 bases line up with TRBD1. V trimming: 5 bases; J trimming: 9 bases; junction bases outside the gene matches: 6. The CDR3 is 14 amino acids. CDR1 and CDR2 from the germline V gene are LNHDA and SQIVND (reference sequence). The CDR3 DNA, read in part, is TGTGCCAGTAGTGCAACAGGGGGAACTTCACCC. Its protein is CASSATGGTSP. In full, the CDR3 is CASSATGGTSPLHF.

Concerning this clone: The read falls 3 residues short of the CDR3 end, and the missing part is taken from the germline J gene. The chain recombines TRBV19 with TRBJ2-3; 9 bases are a match to TRBD2. From germline, CDR1 is LNHDA and CDR2 SQIVND (reference sequence). This CDR3 has 15 amino acids. V dropped 3 bases and J dropped 2; count of bases not matched to a gene: 3. The covered CDR3 bases are TGTGCCAGTAGTATCGGACTAGCGCCCACAGATACG. Residues: CASSIGLAPTDT. The whole CDR3 region reads CASSIGLAPTDTQYF.

Notes on this clone: The read ends 3 residues early relative to the CDR3; the germline J gene fills the gap. The V call is TRBV12-5, the J call TRBJ2-1; 7 bases fit TRBD2. CDR3 length: 15 residues. The junction had 8 bases not matched to a gene; V was cut back by 4 bases and J by 5 bases. Germline V gives CDR1 LGHNT, CDR2 FRNRAP. Partial CDR3 DNA: TGTGCTAGTGGTTGGGGGGAGGGAGTTCACAATGAG. Its translation: CASGWGEGVHNE. Given in full, the CDR3 is CASGWGEGVHNEQFF.

Regarding this clone: The CDR3 is cut off 3 residues early in the read; its end comes from the germline J gene. The V and J genes are TRBV6-2 or TRBV6-3 and TRBJ2-7, with D possibly being TRBD1 (5 bases). This CDR3 comprises 13 residues. CDR1 and CDR2 (germline): MNHEY, SVGEGT. The germline V and J ends were trimmed by 6 bases and 0 bases, with 9 bases remaining between them. The CDR3: CASSPDSSYEQYF. The CDR3 bases that were read are TGTGCCAGCAGCCCCGACAGCTCCTACGAG.

Comments on this clone: Read coverage stops 3 residues before the CDR3 terminus; the germline J gene supplies the remainder. The chain has TRBV7-8 and TRBJ2-3, with TRBD1 as a possible D gene (5 bases). Per the germline V gene, CDR1 is SGHVS and CDR2 is FQNEAQ. The CDR3 has 18 amino acids. Trimming took 3 bases from V and 2 from J, leaving 21 bases between them. Incomplete CDR3 DNA: TGTGCCAGCAGCTTGGAAAGGGGTGCGAACTCTTACACAGATACG. Translated: CASSLERGANSYTDT. The full CDR3 protein is CASSLERGANSYTDTQYF. Together with reference TRBV7-8 and TRBJ2-3, the CDR3 gives the full variable domain: GAGVSQSPRYKVAKRGQDVALRCDPISGHVSLFWYQQALGQGPEFLTYFQNEAQLDKSGLPSDRFFAERPEGSVSTLKIQRTQQEDSAVYLCASSLERGANSYTDTQYFGPGTRLTVL.

For this clone: The read gets to within 3 residues of the CDR3 end, and the germline J gene fills in the rest. The V gene is TRBV18, the J gene TRBJ2-1; TRBD1 aligns across 8 bases. The CDR3 is made up of 15 amino acids. Germline V gene data show CDR1 as KGHSH and CDR2 as LQKENI. The trim removed 6 bases at V and 7 bases at J, leaving 11 bases unmatched. Partial CDR3 DNA: TGTGCCAGCTCGCCGAGCGGACAGGGTGGGAATGAG. Protein sequence: CASSPSGQGGNE. The entire CDR3 is CASSPSGQGGNEQFF.

The CDR3 bases that were read are TGCGCCAGCAGCTTGGTTCCGGGACAGGGAAAAGACACC. It yields the protein CASSLVPGQGKDT. The CDR3 in its entirety is CASSLVPGQGKDTIYF. The chain uses TRBV5-1 and TRBJ1-3; the match to TRBD1 covers 9 bases. The CDR3 extends 3 residues past the end of the read, so its final part is completed from the germline J gene. This CDR3 is built from 16 residues. Germline loops: CDR1 SGHRS, CDR2 YFSETQ. The ends lost 0 bases at V and 8 bases at J; junction bases unmatched: 9. Filled out from reference TRBV5-1 and TRBJ1-3, the complete variable domain reads KAGVTQTPRYLIKTRGQQVTLSCSPISGHRSVSWYQQTPGQGLQFLFEYFSETQRNKGNFPGRFSGRQFSNSRSEMNVSTLELGDSALYLCASSLVPGQGKDTIYFGEGSWLTVV.

The covered CDR3 bases are TGCGCCAGCAGCTTGGATCTTAACAGGGGATTACGAGGTGGC. It is translated as CASSLDLNRGLRGG. Given in full, the CDR3 is CASSLDLNRGLRGGYTF. The chain couples TRBV5-1 to TRBJ1-2; 7 bases map to TRBD1. The CDR3 end lies 3 residues beyond the end of the read and is filled in from the germline J gene. The CDR3 totals 17 residues. Germline lookup yields CDR1 SGHRS and CDR2 YFSETQ. After removal of 0 bases from V and 7 bases from J, the junction contained 15 bases not matched to a gene.

A word on this clone: Sequencing ends 3 residues short of the CDR3 end; the germline J gene provides the rest. J is TRBJ1-4 and V is TRBV5-1, with 11 bases aligning to TRBD1. V gave up 4 bases and J gave up 7 bases; unmatched junction bases: 3. This CDR3 has 14 residues. The germline V gene has CDR1 SGHRS and CDR2 YFSETQ. The CDR3 bases that were read are TGCGCCAGCAGCGGCGGGACAGGGGGTGAAAAA. Protein sequence: CASSGGTGGEK. In full, the CDR3 reads CASSGGTGGEKLFF. The variable domain in full, with the rest retrieved from reference TRBV5-1 and TRBJ1-4, is KAGVTQTPRYLIKTRGQQVTLSCSPISGHRSVSWYQQTPGQGLQFLFEYFSETQRNKGNFPGRFSGRQFSNSRSEMNVSTLELGDSALYLCASSGGTGGEKLFFGSGTQLSVL.

For this clone: The read ends 3 residues before the CDR3 terminus; that terminus is restored from the germline J gene. The chain employs TRBV27 and TRBJ2-7, with D maybe TRBD2 (6 bases). Trimming cost V 6 bases and J 6 bases, with 18 bases left between them. The length of the CDR3 is 14 residues. CDR1 MNHEY and CDR2 SMNVEV come from the germline V gene (reference sequence). CDR3 protein: CASSGGGPLGEQYF. The sequenced CDR3 bases are TGTGCCAGCAGCGGGGGTGGACCGCTGGGCGAG.

Concerning this clone itself: Read sequence stops 3 residues before the CDR3 end, and the germline J gene provides the missing end. The chain has TRBV11-3 and TRBJ2-7; D is possibly TRBD1 (6 bases). Germline assignment: CDR1 SGHNT and CDR2 YENEEA. The CDR3 sequence is 14 residues long. Between the trimmed V and J ends, which lost 3 bases and 2 bases, there was a span of 11 bases. CDR3 loop: CASSLSSGAYEQYF. The covered CDR3 bases are TGTGCCAGCAGCTTGTCATCAGGGGCCTACGAG.